These T cell receptor beta chains were read from a single sample in a study of blood T cell repertoires in COVID-19. The repertoire was sequenced with immunoSEQ multiplex PCR; TCRdb's copy has only in-frame clones and lacks some. The profile shows approximately 240,000 clones, over 80% of them singletons. The sample comprised peripheral blood. These receptors were taken from a woman aged 60-70 years with active or convalescent COVID-19. The CDR3 runs from the conserved cysteine through the conserved F or W. A D gene is named only where the DNA matches it firmly. Size is omitted from some rows. Given values are once, few, many or a class for expanded clones.

J gene: TRBJ1-4
V gene: TRBV4-2
clone size: NA
D gene: NA
CDR3 DNA: TGTGCCAGCAGCCAAGTCGGAGGGTTTGAAAAACTGTTTTTT
CDR3 protein: CASSQVGGFEKLFF

J gene: TRBJ2-1
V gene: TRBV6-2/TRBV6-3
clone size: NA
D gene: TRBD1
CDR3 DNA: TGTGCCAGCAGTTCGGACAGGGGGCTCGGTGAGCAGTTCTTC
CDR3 protein: CASSSDRGLGEQFF

J gene: TRBJ1-1
V gene: TRBV28
clone size: once
D gene: NA
CDR3 DNA: TGTGCCAGCAGTTTAAGAGGTCCCACTGAAGCTTTCTTT
CDR3 protein: CASSLRGPTEAFF

J gene: TRBJ1-4
V gene: TRBV6-6
clone size: NA
D gene: NA
CDR3 DNA: TGTGCCAGCACCGACTGGTGGGCAGGGCTTAATGAAAAACTGTTTTTT
CDR3 protein: CASTDWWAGLNEKLFF

J gene: TRBJ1-3
V gene: TRBV19
clone size: NA
D gene: TRBD1
CDR3 DNA: TGTGCCAGTACCCGGGACAGGGGGCCTGGAAACACCATATATTTT
CDR3 protein: CASTRDRGPGNTIYF

J gene: TRBJ2-5
V gene: TRBV19
clone size: NA
D gene: NA
CDR3 DNA: TGTGCCAGTAGTCGCAGGGGGGTCCAAGAGACCCAGTACTTC
CDR3 protein: CASSRRGVQETQYF

J gene: TRBJ2-1
V gene: TRBV4-1
clone size: NA
D gene: TRBD1
CDR3 DNA: TGCGCCAGCAGAACCCAGGGGGACAATGAGCAGTTCTTC
CDR3 protein: CASRTQGDNEQFF

J gene: TRBJ2-7
V gene: TRBV11-1
clone size: NA
D gene: TRBD1
CDR3 DNA: TGTGCCAGCAGCTTAGAAGGGACAGGGGTCCACGAGCAGTACTTC
CDR3 protein: CASSLEGTGVHEQYF

J gene: TRBJ2-7
V gene: TRBV10-3
clone size: NA
D gene: NA
CDR3 DNA: TGTGCCATCAGTGAGGGTGGGGAGTGGCCGCAGTACTTC
CDR3 protein: CAISEGGEWPQYF

J gene: TRBJ1-4
V gene: TRBV29-1
clone size: NA
D gene: NA
CDR3 DNA: TGCAGCGTCCTTCTTGTCTTAAATGAAAAACTGTTTTTT
CDR3 protein: CSVLLVLNEKLFF

J gene: TRBJ1-3
V gene: TRBV28
clone size: NA
D gene: TRBD1
CDR3 DNA: TGTGCCAGCACTTTCTGGGGACAGGGCCTCTCTGGAAACACCATATATTTT
CDR3 protein: CASTFWGQGLSGNTIYF

J gene: TRBJ1-1
V gene: TRBV6-4
clone size: NA
D gene: NA
CDR3 DNA: TGTGCCAGCAGTCCTCCGGGACACAAAAACACTGAAGCTTTCTTT
CDR3 protein: CASSPPGHKNTEAFF

J gene: TRBJ2-7
V gene: TRBV9
clone size: once
D gene: NA
CDR3 DNA: TGTGCCAGCAGCGTAGTTCCGGGGGCCTACGAGCAGTACTTC
CDR3 protein: CASSVVPGAYEQYF

J gene: TRBJ2-7
V gene: TRBV27
clone size: NA
D gene: TRBD2
CDR3 DNA: TGTGCCAGCAGCTTTAGGCTAGCGGGAGGTAACGAGCAGTACTTC
CDR3 protein: CASSFRLAGGNEQYF

J gene: TRBJ1-2
V gene: TRBV5-1
clone size: once
D gene: NA
CDR3 DNA: TGCGCCAGCAGCAGCCCGGGAGCACCGGGCGGCTACACCTTC
CDR3 protein: CASSSPGAPGGYTF

J gene: TRBJ1-6
V gene: TRBV3-1/TRBV3-2
clone size: NA
D gene: NA
CDR3 DNA: TGTGCCAGCAGCCCGGTCAGGGACTATAATTCACCCCTCCACTTT
CDR3 protein: CASSPVRDYNSPLHF

J gene: TRBJ2-1
V gene: TRBV30
clone size: NA
D gene: NA
CDR3 DNA: TGTGCCTGGAACCTGAGGTCCGGATCCTACAATGAGCAGTTCTTC
CDR3 protein: CAWNLRSGSYNEQFF

J gene: TRBJ2-7
V gene: TRBV11-3
clone size: NA
D gene: NA
CDR3 DNA: TGTGCCAGCAGCTTAGACTACTACGAGCAGTACTTC
CDR3 protein: CASSLDYYEQYF

J gene: TRBJ1-4
V gene: TRBV4-1
clone size: NA
D gene: NA
CDR3 DNA: TGCGCCAGCAGCCAAGACCGGGTCCAAAGGGAAAAACTGTTTTTT
CDR3 protein: CASSQDRVQREKLFF

J gene: TRBJ1-6
V gene: TRBV7-8
clone size: NA
D gene: TRBD1
CDR3 DNA: TGTGCCAGCAGCTTGGGATCCGGGACAGGGAATTCACCCCTCCACTTT
CDR3 protein: CASSLGSGTGNSPLHF

J gene: TRBJ2-1
V gene: TRBV2
clone size: NA
D gene: TRBD1
CDR3 DNA: TGTGCCAGCAGTGCCACCGGGACAGAAGAATATGAGCAGTTCTTC
CDR3 protein: CASSATGTEEYEQFF

J gene: TRBJ2-2
V gene: TRBV3-1/TRBV3-2
clone size: NA
D gene: TRBD2
CDR3 DNA: TGTGCCAGCAGCCATGTGGGTGGACTAGCGGGAGAAGGGGCCGGGGAGCTGTTTTTT
CDR3 protein: CASSHVGGLAGEGAGELFF

J gene: TRBJ1-2
V gene: TRBV5-1
clone size: NA
D gene: NA
CDR3 DNA: TGCGCCAGCAGCTTGGCCGGGCCTCCCGGGGATGGCTACACCTTC
CDR3 protein: CASSLAGPPGDGYTF

J gene: TRBJ1-2
V gene: TRBV24-1
clone size: NA
D gene: TRBD1
CDR3 DNA: TGTGCCACCAGTGATTCCGTGAGACAGGGCCTATATGGCTACACCTTC
CDR3 protein: CATSDSVRQGLYGYTF

J gene: TRBJ1-2
V gene: TRBV10-3
clone size: NA
D gene: TRBD1
CDR3 DNA: TGTGCCATCAGTGAGAACAGGGGAGCTAACTATGGCTACACCTTC
CDR3 protein: CAISENRGANYGYTF

J gene: TRBJ2-6
V gene: TRBV19
clone size: NA
D gene: NA
CDR3 DNA: TGTGCCAGTAAATCGGCGGCGAACTCTGGGGCCAACGTCCTGACTTTC
CDR3 protein: CASKSAANSGANVLTF

J gene: TRBJ2-3
V gene: TRBV10-1
clone size: NA
D gene: NA
CDR3 DNA: TGCGCCAGCGGATCAGCGGATACGCAGTATTTT
CDR3 protein: CASGSADTQYF

J gene: TRBJ1-6
V gene: TRBV30
clone size: NA
D gene: NA
CDR3 DNA: TGTGCCTGGGGCAGGCGGAGGTCCGCCTATAATTCACCCCTCCACTTT
CDR3 protein: CAWGRRRSAYNSPLHF

J gene: TRBJ2-2
V gene: TRBV5-1
clone size: NA
D gene: TRBD2
CDR3 DNA: TGCGCCAGCAGCGAAGGACTAGCGGGAGGCCTAATCGTTAGCGGGGAGCTGTTTTTT
CDR3 protein: CASSEGLAGGLIVSGELFF

J gene: TRBJ2-2
V gene: TRBV7-8
clone size: NA
D gene: TRBD2
CDR3 DNA: TGTGCCAGCAGCCCCTGGACTAGCAGCCTCGGGGAGCTGTTTTTT
CDR3 protein: CASSPWTSSLGELFF

J gene: TRBJ2-1
V gene: TRBV7-9
clone size: NA
D gene: NA
CDR3 DNA: TGTGCCAGCAGCTTGGAGGGAGAAGAGCAGTTCTTC
CDR3 protein: CASSLEGEEQFF

J gene: TRBJ2-7
V gene: TRBV6-5
clone size: NA
D gene: NA
CDR3 DNA: TGTGCCAGCAGTTATTTGGGACACTTATCCTACGAGCAGTACTTC
CDR3 protein: CASSYLGHLSYEQYF

J gene: TRBJ2-2
V gene: TRBV6-5
clone size: NA
D gene: NA
CDR3 DNA: TGTGCCAGCATTGCTACGGGTACCGGGGAGCTGTTTTTT
CDR3 protein: CASIATGTGELFF

J gene: TRBJ2-3
V gene: TRBV4-1
clone size: NA
D gene: TRBD2
CDR3 DNA: TGCGCCAGCAGCCAAGATCACGGGGGGGGATCTAGCACAGATACGCAGTATTTT
CDR3 protein: CASSQDHGGGSSTDTQYF

J gene: TRBJ2-1
V gene: TRBV6-1
clone size: NA
D gene: TRBD1
CDR3 DNA: TGTGCCAGCAGTGAAGACTCCCGGGACAGCTTTTACAATGAGCAGTTCTTC
CDR3 protein: CASSEDSRDSFYNEQFF

J gene: TRBJ2-1
V gene: TRBV5-1
clone size: NA
D gene: NA
CDR3 DNA: TGCGCCAGCAGCAACCGCTATTGGAGCTCCTACAATGAGCAGTTCTTC
CDR3 protein: CASSNRYWSSYNEQFF

J gene: TRBJ1-5
V gene: TRBV30
clone size: NA
D gene: NA
CDR3 DNA: TGCCGAGGACAGAGCAATCAGCCCCAGCATTTT
CDR3 protein: CRGQSNQPQHF

J gene: TRBJ2-3
V gene: TRBV19
clone size: NA
D gene: TRBD2
CDR3 DNA: TGTGCCAGTAGCGATCGGGCTAGCGGGAGCGTAGATACGCAGTATTTT
CDR3 protein: CASSDRASGSVDTQYF

J gene: TRBJ1-4
V gene: TRBV30
clone size: NA
D gene: NA
CDR3 DNA: TGCTCAATACCCCAGGTTGGTACAACTAATGAAAAACTGTTTTTT
CDR3 protein: CSIPQVGTTNEKLFF

J gene: TRBJ2-5
V gene: TRBV6-9
clone size: NA
D gene: TRBD2
CDR3 DNA: TGTGCCAGCAGCCTGACTAGCGAGGGCGAGACCCAGTACTTC
CDR3 protein: CASSLTSEGETQYF

J gene: TRBJ2-5
V gene: TRBV28
clone size: NA
D gene: TRBD1
CDR3 DNA: TGTGCCAGCAGTTTAAGCGGGACAGGGGTAGAGCAAGAGACCCAGTACTTC
CDR3 protein: CASSLSGTGVEQETQYF

J gene: TRBJ1-5
V gene: TRBV11-3
clone size: NA
D gene: TRBD1
CDR3 DNA: TGTGCCAGCAGCTCCACAGGGGACTCCAATCAGCCCCAGCATTTT
CDR3 protein: CASSSTGDSNQPQHF

J gene: TRBJ2-2
V gene: TRBV19
clone size: NA
D gene: NA
CDR3 DNA: TGTGCCAGTAGTCCTCGGACAGACTTGAACACCGGGGAGCTGTTTTTT
CDR3 protein: CASSPRTDLNTGELFF

J gene: TRBJ2-7
V gene: TRBV7-7
clone size: NA
D gene: TRBD1
CDR3 DNA: TGTGCTAGCAGCTTAGCAGCGGGACAGGGGTTCGACGAGCAGTACTTC
CDR3 protein: CASSLAAGQGFDEQYF

J gene: TRBJ2-1
V gene: TRBV5-1
clone size: NA
D gene: NA
CDR3 DNA: TGCGCCAGCAGCTCCCAGGGTCCTTACAATGAGCAGTTCTTC
CDR3 protein: CASSSQGPYNEQFF

J gene: TRBJ1-2
V gene: TRBV7-9
clone size: NA
D gene: NA
CDR3 DNA: TGTGCCAGCAGCTTAGACGGGGAGGGGTATGGCTACACCTTC
CDR3 protein: CASSLDGEGYGYTF

J gene: TRBJ1-5
V gene: TRBV11-1
clone size: NA
D gene: NA
CDR3 DNA: TGTGCCAGCAGCACGGACGGGGGGGATCAGCCCCAGCATTTT
CDR3 protein: CASSTDGGDQPQHF

J gene: TRBJ2-2
V gene: TRBV11-3
clone size: few
D gene: NA
CDR3 DNA: TGTGCCAGCAGCTCCCGAAACCACAGGGGGGAGCTGTTTTTT
CDR3 protein: CASSSRNHRGELFF

J gene: TRBJ1-6
V gene: TRBV16
clone size: NA
D gene: NA
CDR3 DNA: TGTGCCAGCAGCCAATCGGGGCCGGCAAGCTCCTATAATTCACCCCTCCACTTT
CDR3 protein: CASSQSGPASSYNSPLHF

J gene: TRBJ2-5
V gene: TRBV5-5
clone size: few
D gene: TRBD1
CDR3 DNA: TGTGCCAGCAGCCTGGGGGCGGTCAGGGGGTTCCAAGAGACCCAGTACTTC
CDR3 protein: CASSLGAVRGFQETQYF

J gene: TRBJ2-1
V gene: TRBV19
clone size: NA
D gene: TRBD2
CDR3 DNA: TGTGCCAGTAGTGAGGGACTAGTTGTTGAGCAGTTCTTC
CDR3 protein: CASSEGLVVEQFF

J gene: TRBJ2-4
V gene: TRBV7-9
clone size: NA
D gene: TRBD2
CDR3 DNA: TGTGCCAGCAGCCCCGGACTAGCGGGGGGGCTGTGGGCCAAAAACATTCAGTACTTC
CDR3 protein: CASSPGLAGGLWAKNIQYF

J gene: TRBJ1-4
V gene: TRBV3-1/TRBV3-2
clone size: NA
D gene: TRBD1
CDR3 DNA: TGTGCCAGCAGCCAGTCGACAGGGGTGTGGGAAAAACTGTTTTTT
CDR3 protein: CASSQSTGVWEKLFF